The clone carrying this TCR beta chain was observed at least ten times. Its antigen is not known. This record comes from a study of T cell repertoires in cytomegalovirus infection. Looking at the study overall: Both a matching HLA type and CMV infection were indicated by public TCR beta signatures. Overall study findings and caveats: In two of eight donors, the top clonotype was HLA-C-restricted CMV-specific. The cumulative frequency of public TCR beta families distinguished individuals who carried CMV together with the relevant HLA.

Via MiXCR, TCRdb re-called the reads, giving one row per CDR3 protein. The top ten hold approximately 1.6% of the sample, which has roughly 250,000 distinct CDR3 sequences, 9% to 15% seen once. Looked up from germline, CDR1 is SGHTA and CDR2 is FQGNSA. Trimming took 7 bases from V and 4 from J, leaving 14 bases between them. The CDR3 covers 13 residues. The sample consisted of PBMCs. The source of this sequence is a human donor in good health (CMV status not recorded). Some clones in this sample may be carry-over from other donors' samples. This chain joins TRBV7-2 and TRBJ2-7; D tentatively fits TRBD1 or TRBD2 (5 bases each). In DNA, the CDR3 is TGTGCCAGCAACCGGGACGGTCAATACGAGCAGTACTTC. Encoded protein: CASNRDGQYEQYF.